This passage covers 27 T cell receptor beta chains from one sample sequenced in a study of blood T cell repertoires in COVID-19. Libraries were prepared by immunoSEQ multiplex PCR; TCRdb keeps only in-frame clonotypes and omits some of them. This table holds under 200,000 clones, around 84% found once. The sequenced material came from peripheral blood. The source of these receptors is a man under 40 with active or convalescent COVID-19.

The J gene is TRBJ1-2, the V gene TRBV2, with D unclear. CDR1 SNHLY and CDR2 FYNNEI come from the germline V gene. The length of the CDR3 is 14 residues. Trimming pared 5 bases from V and 4 bases from J, leaving 14 bases between. In nucleotides, the CDR3 is TGTGCCAGCAGTCCCGAGCGGGGTACCTATGGCTACACCTTC. Translation gives CASSPERGTYGYTF. Variable domain in full (rest from reference TRBV2 and TRBJ1-2): EPEVTQTPSHQVTQMGQEVILRCVPISNHLYFYWYRQILGQKVEFLVSFYNNEISEKSEIFDDQFSVERPDGSNFTLKIRSTKLEDSAMYFCASSPERGTYGYTFGSGTRLTVV.

This chain joins TRBV11-2 and TRBJ1-2, with D unclear. This CDR3 comprises 15 residues. Trimming cost V 4 bases and J 0 bases, with 12 bases left between them. Germline V gene lookup returns CDR1 SGHAT and CDR2 FQNNGV. CDR3 nucleotide sequence: TGTGCCAGCAGCTCCGTTAGAGAACCTAACTATGGCTACACCTTC. Its translation is CASSSVREPNYGYTF.

The J gene is TRBJ1-2, the V gene TRBV2; no clear D. Trimming took 2 bases from V and 4 from J, leaving 17 bases between them. CDR1 and CDR2 from the germline V gene are SNHLY and FYNNEI. This CDR3 has 16 residues. The CDR3 DNA reads TGTGCCAGCAGTGAAACTGCAGCCGGCGGGGTCTATGGCTACACCTTC. It codes for CASSETAAGGVYGYTF.

The chain combines TRBV6-2 or TRBV6-3 with TRBJ2-1; 12 bases align to TRBD1. This CDR3 contains 17 residues. The germline CDR1 and CDR2 sequences are MNHEY and SVGEGT. Unmatched junction bases numbered 5, after V lost 5 bases and J lost 0 bases. CDR3 DNA sequence: TGTGCCAGCAGTGGGACAGGGGGCTCTAGCTCCTACAATGAGCAGTTCTTC. Its protein product is CASSGTGGSSSYNEQFF.

The rearrangement uses TRBV14 and TRBJ2-7; 11 bases match TRBD2. Germline CDR1 and CDR2: SGHDN and FVKESK. After removal of 4 bases from V and 1 base from J, the junction contained 6 bases not matched to a gene. This CDR3 contains 16 residues. CDR3 DNA: TGTGCCAGCAGCCCCTGGACTAGCGGGCGATCCTACGAGCAGTACTTC. Residues: CASSPWTSGRSYEQYF.

The V gene is TRBV9, the J gene TRBJ2-1; 7 bases fit TRBD1. The CDR3 is 16 amino acids. Germline assignment: CDR1 SGDLS and CDR2 YYNGEE. The junction had 5 bases not matched to a gene; V was cut back by 0 bases and J by 2 bases. CDR3 residues: CASSVEGTEPYNEQFF. The DNA of the CDR3 is TGTGCCAGCAGCGTAGAAGGGACAGAACCCTACAATGAGCAGTTCTTC.

The chain uses TRBV2 and TRBJ1-1, with unresolved D. V dropped 5 bases and J dropped 5 bases, with 3 bases sitting between them. The CDR3 extends over 10 amino acids. The germline gives CDR1 SNHLY, CDR2 FYNNEI. The CDR3 here is CASSTTEAFF. CDR3 bases: TGTGCCAGCAGTACTACTGAAGCTTTCTTT.

The CDR3 coding sequence is TGTGCCATCAGTGAGTCGGGACAGGGCGGCGGGGAGCTGTTTTTT. Translated: CAISESGQGGGELFF. The rearrangement uses TRBV10-3 and TRBJ2-2; the match to TRBD1 covers 9 bases. The germline V gene encodes CDR1 ENHRY and CDR2 SYGVKD. There are 15 residues in the CDR3. V shed 0 bases, J shed 7 bases, and the junction held 3 bases outside the gene matches.

CDR3 sequence (DNA): TGTGCCACCAGTGATCACACAGGGGGCCAAGCTTTCTTT. This codes for CATSDHTGGQAFF. The gene calls are TRBV24-1 and TRBJ1-1; 9 nucleotides match TRBD1. J was trimmed by 9 bases and V by 3 bases; bases with no gene match: 4. The CDR3 is 13 amino acids. The germline V gene encodes CDR1 KGHDR and CDR2 SFDVKD.

This chain uses TRBV7-2 with TRBJ2-5; TRBD2 might be the D (5 bases). The V gene's germline CDR1 is SGHTA and CDR2 FQGNSA. Between the trimmed V and J ends, which lost 2 bases and 7 bases, there was a span of 17 bases. The length of the CDR3 is 15 residues. Written as DNA, the CDR3 is TGTGCCAGCAGCTTAAGCTTCGCAGAGGGTGGGACCCAGTACTTC. Translation gives CASSLSFAEGGTQYF.

The chain combines TRBV30 with TRBJ1-6, with D maybe TRBD1 (5 bases). Trimming cost V 4 bases and J 10 bases, with 11 bases left between them. This CDR3 spans 12 amino acids. Germline lookup yields CDR1 GTSNPN and CDR2 SVGIG (reference sequence). CDR3 in DNA: TGTGCCTGGAACAGGCCGTTATCACCCCTCCACTTT. Translating gives CAWNRPLSPLHF.

The gene calls are TRBV25-1 and TRBJ1-3; 7 positions match TRBD1. Germline V lookup: CDR1 MGHDK, CDR2 SYGVNS. The CDR3 spans 16 residues. Trimming removed 3 bases from V and 4 bases from J; junction bases left unmatched: 9. The CDR3 sequence: CASSDWTGGLGNTIYF. The CDR3 DNA sequence: TGTGCCAGCAGTGATTGGACAGGCGGGTTGGGAAACACCATATATTTT. Full variable domain (outside the CDR3, taken from reference TRBV25-1 and TRBJ1-3): EADIYQTPRYLVIGTGKKITLECSQTMGHDKMYWYQQDPGMELHLIHYSYGVNSTEKGDLSSESTVSRIRTEHFPLTLESARPSHTSQYLCASSDWTGGLGNTIYFGEGSWLTVV.

This chain joins TRBV6-5 and TRBJ2-4; TRBD2 is a possible D gene (5 bases). CDR1 MNHEY and CDR2 SVGAGI come from the germline V gene. CDR3 length equals 14 residues. The ends were cut back, 0 bases at V and 7 bases at J, with 10 bases in the middle. The CDR3 spells CASSYSEERNIQYF. The CDR3 DNA is TGTGCCAGCAGTTACTCCGAGGAGCGGAACATTCAGTACTTC.

This clone has only one observation. The chain is built from TRBV30 and TRBJ2-5, with 12 bases lining up with TRBD1. There are 15 residues in the CDR3. The trim removed 1 base at V and 5 bases at J, leaving 5 bases unmatched. In germline, CDR1 is GTSNPN, CDR2 SVGIG (reference sequence). The CDR3 DNA is TGTGCCTGGAGTGACGGGACAGGGGGCGCGGAGACCCAGTACTTC. Translation gives CAWSDGTGGAETQYF. Combining the CDR3 with reference TRBV30 and TRBJ2-5 gives the whole variable domain SQTIHQWPATLVQPVGSPLSLECTVEGTSNPNLYWYRQAAGRGLQLLFYSVGIGQISSEVPQNLSASRPQDRQFILSSKKLLLSDSGFYLCAWSDGTGGAETQYFGPGTRLLVL.

The chain is built from TRBV30 and TRBJ2-7; D ambiguous. Germline V CDR1 and CDR2: GTSNPN, SVGIG (reference sequence). This CDR3 contains 12 residues. Trimming removed 1 base at V and 5 bases at J, with 9 bases between. The chain's CDR3 is CAWSGSRDEQYV. As DNA, the CDR3 is TGTGCCTGGAGTGGCAGCCGGGACGAGCAGTACGTC.

This clone was counted many times. The chain couples TRBV2 to TRBJ1-6; D gene unclear. The CDR3 length is 18 residues. Germline CDR1 and CDR2: SNHLY and FYNNEI. Trimming pared 3 bases from V and 3 bases from J, leaving 18 bases between. CDR3 DNA: TGTGCCAGCAGTGATGCGGATACTGGTTTGGACTATAATTCACCCCTCCACTTT. Protein: CASSDADTGLDYNSPLHF. The variable domain in full, completed from reference TRBV2 and TRBJ1-6, reads EPEVTQTPSHQVTQMGQEVILRCVPISNHLYFYWYRQILGQKVEFLVSFYNNEISEKSEIFDDQFSVERPDGSNFTLKIRSTKLEDSAMYFCASSDADTGLDYNSPLHFGNGTRLTVT.

V gene TRBV4-1 combines with J gene TRBJ1-2; 11 positions match TRBD1. With 4 bases clipped from V and 3 bases from J, the junction kept 4 bases outside the gene matches. CDR3 length: 15 amino acids. CDR1 is MGHRA and CDR2 is YSYEKL in the germline V gene. The CDR3 nucleotides read TGCGCCAGCAGCCTTAGGGGACAGGGGGACTATGGCTACACCTTC. This codes for CASSLRGQGDYGYTF.

This chain uses TRBV28 with TRBJ2-7, with TRBD1 matching over 8 bases. V dropped 3 bases and J dropped 4; count of bases not matched to a gene: 8. This CDR3 contains 15 residues. Germline V gene sequence: CDR1 MDHEN, CDR2 SYDVKM. In nucleotides, the CDR3 is TGTGCCAGCAGTTTGTGGGGACAGGCGATTTACGAGCAGTACGTC. Translation gives CASSLWGQAIYEQYV.

The table lists this clone with a count of one. The chain links TRBV7-2 to TRBJ2-3, with 11 bases identical to TRBD2. V was clipped by 5 bases and J by 6 bases; unmatched bases: 10. CDR3 length: 16 residues. Germline assignment: CDR1 SGHTA and CDR2 FQGNSA. The CDR3 loop is CASSGRLAGKRDTQYF. The CDR3 DNA reads as TGTGCCAGCAGCGGGAGACTAGCGGGAAAGAGGGATACGCAGTATTTT. Complete variable domain (other parts from reference TRBV7-2 and TRBJ2-3): GAGVSQSPSNKVTEKGKDVELRCDPISGHTALYWYRQSLGQGLEFLIYFQGNSAPDKSGLPSDRFSAERTGGSVSTLTIQRTQQEDSAVYLCASSGRLAGKRDTQYFGPGTRLTVL.

The chain employs TRBV6-1 and TRBJ1-1; no clear D. The V end lost 0 bases, the J end lost 0 bases, and 17 bases lay between the germline ends. The CDR3 loop spans 18 amino acids. Germline-derived CDR1 and CDR2 are MNHNS and SASEGT. CDR3 nucleotides: TGTGCCAGCAGTGAAGCGCGAAGAGGGAACGTGATGAACACTGAAGCTTTCTTT. Its translation: CASSEARRGNVMNTEAFF.

The chain employs TRBV4-2 and TRBJ1-3; 9 bases agree with TRBD1. The CDR3 consists of 15 residues. The J segment lost 2 bases and the V segment lost 4 bases, leaving 3 bases of the junction unmatched. Looked up from germline, CDR1 is LGHNA and CDR2 is YNFKEQ. The CDR3 loop is CASSPGQGTGNTIYF. CDR3 DNA: TGTGCCAGCAGCCCCGGACAGGGGACTGGAAACACCATATATTTT.

There are a few counts of this clone. The chain combines TRBV2 with TRBJ1-2; 8 nucleotides agree with TRBD1. CDR1 is SNHLY, CDR2 FYNNEI, per germline. J gave up 6 bases and V 7 bases, and 4 bases lay outside the gene matches. There are 12 residues in the CDR3. CDR3 DNA sequence: TGTGCCAGCACCGGACAGGGTGATGGCTACACCTTC. Translated, it gives CASTGQGDGYTF. Using reference TRBV2 and TRBJ1-2 for the parts outside the CDR3, the full variable domain is EPEVTQTPSHQVTQMGQEVILRCVPISNHLYFYWYRQILGQKVEFLVSFYNNEISEKSEIFDDQFSVERPDGSNFTLKIRSTKLEDSAMYFCASTGQGDGYTFGSGTRLTVV.

The CDR3 loop is CASSFEEYSNQPQHF. The CDR3 DNA reads as TGTGCCAGCAGTTTTGAGGAGTATAGCAATCAGCCCCAGCATTTT. The chain links TRBV28 to TRBJ1-5; D remains ambiguous. The CDR3 is 15 amino acids. V lost 3 bases to trimming and J lost 0 bases, with 9 bases between them. Per germline, CDR1 MDHEN and CDR2 SYDVKM.

The genes are TRBV30 and TRBJ2-3; perhaps TRBD1 as D (7 bases). The CDR3 totals 13 residues. Germline CDR1 and CDR2: GTSNPN and SVGIG (reference sequence). V lost 2 bases and J 13 bases, leaving 19 bases between the germline ends. As DNA, the CDR3 is TGTGCCTGGAGTCCCGGGGGTACAGGGGAGAAGTATTTT. Protein: CAWSPGGTGEKYF.

The rearrangement uses TRBV27 and TRBJ2-2; D is perhaps TRBD2 (6 bases). The germline V gene encodes CDR1 MNHEY and CDR2 SMNVEV (reference sequence). The CDR3 consists of 16 residues. The germline V and J ends were trimmed by 2 bases and 0 bases, with 10 bases remaining between them. This CDR3 is CASSLGLPSNTGELFF. DNA of the CDR3: TGTGCCAGCAGTTTAGGACTACCCTCGAACACCGGGGAGCTGTTTTTT.

The J gene is TRBJ2-1, the V gene TRBV30; 7 positions match TRBD2. Looked up from germline, CDR1 is GTSNPN and CDR2 is SVGIG (reference sequence). CDR3 size: 12 residues. The ends lost 0 bases at V and 10 bases at J; junction bases unmatched: 3. CDR3 DNA: TGTGCCTGGAGTGTACGGCGGGGGGAGCAGTTCTTC. Translating it yields CAWSVRRGEQFF.

This chain links TRBV7-9 with TRBJ1-2; D call uncertain. CDR3 size: 15 residues. The V end lost 5 bases, the J end lost 1 base, and 14 bases lay between the germline ends. Germline V gene data show CDR1 as SEHNR and CDR2 as FQNEAQ (reference sequence). The CDR3 loop is CASSRDVGSNYGYTF. In nucleotides, the CDR3 is TGTGCCAGCAGCAGAGACGTGGGGAGTAACTATGGCTACACCTTC.